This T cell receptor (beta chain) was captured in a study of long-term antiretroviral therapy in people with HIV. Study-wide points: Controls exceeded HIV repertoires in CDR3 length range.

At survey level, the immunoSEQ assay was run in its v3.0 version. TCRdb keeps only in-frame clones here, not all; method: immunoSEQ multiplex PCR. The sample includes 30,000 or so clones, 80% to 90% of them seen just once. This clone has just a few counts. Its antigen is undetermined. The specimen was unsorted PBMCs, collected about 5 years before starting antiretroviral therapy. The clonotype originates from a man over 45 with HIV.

The CDR3 spells CASSEAPGQGGPQHF. CDR3 coding DNA: TGTGCCAGCAGTGAAGCTCCGGGACAGGGGGGGCCCCAGCATTTT. This chain joins TRBV2 and TRBJ1-5, with 11 bases matching TRBD1. CDR1 is SNHLY and CDR2 is FYNNEI in the germline V gene. CDR3 size: 15 residues. J was trimmed by 9 bases and V by 0 bases; bases with no gene match: 4.